The 17 T cell receptor beta chains below come from one sample, sequenced in a study of beta chain features in type 1 diabetes. Study conclusions and caveats: Type 1 diabetes patients showed a moderate but significant shortening of TCRB CDR3s in all four CD4+ subsets.

The sequenced template was cDNA made from the entire isolated RNA. TCRdb's copy holds only in-frame clones and misses some; the assay was immunoSEQ multiplex PCR. The sample has some 290,000 clones, about 13% seen once. No antigen is known for these receptors. Sequenced sample: naive CD4+ T cells from blood. These receptors all stem from a man aged 25-40 years with type 1 diabetes.

This clone was detected only a few times. The CDR3 loop is CSANSGTDTQYF. The CDR3 DNA follows: TGCAGCGCTAATAGCGGCACAGATACGCAGTATTTT. The V call is TRBV29-1, the J call TRBJ2-3; D is perhaps TRBD2 (5 bases). The CDR3 sequence is 12 residues long. Between the trimmed V and J ends, which lost 7 bases and 1 base, there was a span of 9 bases. Looked up from germline, CDR1 is SQVTM and CDR2 is ANQGSEA.

This chain joins TRBV5-4 and TRBJ2-1, with D perhaps TRBD1 (6 bases). Looked up from germline, CDR1 is SGHNT and CDR2 is YYREEE (reference sequence). The CDR3 is 18 residues long. Trimming cost V 1 base and J 2 bases, with 19 bases left between them. CDR3 DNA: TGTGCCAGCAGCTTGTCCCCACTCGGCAGGGGAGCCTACAATGAGCAGTTCTTC. Protein product: CASSLSPLGRGAYNEQFF.

This clone has more than one count but fewer than ten. The V and J genes are TRBV15 and TRBJ1-1, with D possibly being TRBD1 (6 bases). V lost 0 bases and J 4 bases, leaving 9 bases between the germline ends. Looked up from germline, CDR1 is LNHNV and CDR2 is YYDKDF (reference sequence). The CDR3 has 14 amino acids. Here the CDR3 DNA reads TGTGCCACCAGCAGAGATTTACAGGGCACTGAAGCTTTCTTT. Translated: CATSRDLQGTEAFF.

This rearrangement joins TRBV28 to TRBJ2-7; 10 positions agree with TRBD1. Germline CDR1 is MDHEN and CDR2 is SYDVKM. V shed 6 bases, J shed 2 bases, and the junction held 7 bases outside the gene matches. This CDR3 has 15 residues. The CDR3: CASSRDRGQPYEQYF. The DNA for the CDR3 is TGTGCCAGCAGCCGAGACAGGGGGCAGCCCTACGAGCAGTACTTC.

The CDR3 DNA sequence: TGTGCCAGCTCACCACGAGGAGCAGATACGCAGTATTTT. Protein: CASSPRGADTQYF. The rearrangement joins TRBV18 to TRBJ2-3; unclear D gene. Germline lookup yields CDR1 KGHSH and CDR2 LQKENI. The CDR3 sequence is 13 residues long. The V end was cut by 1 base, the J end by 4 bases, with 6 bases between.

V gene TRBV5-1 combines with J gene TRBJ1-2, with D perhaps TRBD1 (5 bases). The ends were cut back, 0 bases at V and 8 bases at J, with 8 bases in the middle. CDR1 is SGHRS and CDR2 is YFSETQ in the germline V gene. This CDR3 is built from 12 residues. The CDR3 protein is CASSLGGRGYTF. The CDR3 DNA follows: TGCGCCAGCAGCTTGGGGGGCCGAGGCTACACCTTC. Based on the CDR3 plus reference TRBV5-1 and TRBJ1-2, the full variable domain is KAGVTQTPRYLIKTRGQQVTLSCSPISGHRSVSWYQQTPGQGLQFLFEYFSETQRNKGNFPGRFSGRQFSNSRSEMNVSTLELGDSALYLCASSLGGRGYTFGSGTRLTVV.

The V gene is TRBV9, the J gene TRBJ2-3, with D hard to call. CDR3 length equals 15 residues. V was shortened by 0 bases and J by 3 bases, with 11 bases between the two germline ends. From germline, CDR1 is SGDLS and CDR2 YYNGEE. The CDR3 spells CASSVEVRLTDTQYF. The DNA for the CDR3 is TGTGCCAGCAGCGTAGAGGTCAGACTTACAGATACGCAGTATTTT.

A few counts support this clone. This rearrangement joins TRBV7-2 to TRBJ2-2; D is unresolved. V lost 5 bases to trimming and J lost 1 base, with 8 bases between them. Germline V gives CDR1 SGHTA, CDR2 FQGNSA. CDR3 size: 14 residues. DNA for the CDR3: TGTGCCAGCAGCCCCTCCAGGAACACCGGGGAGCTGTTTTTT. Translating it yields CASSPSRNTGELFF. Drawing the rest from reference TRBV7-2 and TRBJ2-2, the complete variable domain is GAGVSQSPSNKVTEKGKDVELRCDPISGHTALYWYRQSLGQGLEFLIYFQGNSAPDKSGLPSDRFSAERTGGSVSTLTIQRTQQEDSAVYLCASSPSRNTGELFFGEGSRLTVL.

The genes are TRBV5-1 and TRBJ2-1, with 7 positions matching TRBD1. This CDR3 region has 14 residues. Unmatched junction bases numbered 6, after V lost 0 bases and J lost 9 bases. CDR1 and CDR2 (germline): SGHRS, YFSETQ. CDR3 sequence reads: CASSLAGQQGEQFF. Written as DNA, the CDR3 is TGCGCCAGCAGCTTGGCGGGACAGCAAGGTGAGCAGTTCTTC.

CDR3 sequence reads: CASSRDRGLFYEQYF. In nucleotides, the CDR3 is TGTGCCAGCAGCCGGGACAGGGGATTATTCTACGAGCAGTACTTC. This chain joins TRBV7-2 and TRBJ2-7; 10 bases align to TRBD1. The germline gives CDR1 SGHTA, CDR2 FQGNSA. The CDR3 totals 15 residues. V shed 5 bases and J 3 bases; nucleotides not matched to a gene: 7.

This clone was picked up a small number of times. The V and J genes are TRBV5-1 and TRBJ2-3; TRBD1 is a possible D gene (6 bases). This CDR3 is built from 15 residues. V was pared by 1 base and J by 5 bases, with 14 bases between. Germline V gene lookup returns CDR1 SGHRS and CDR2 YFSETQ. The CDR3 nucleotides are TGCGCCAGCAGCTTGTCGGGGACACGGGAAGATACGCAGTATTTT. This encodes CASSLSGTREDTQYF.

This sequence joins TRBV6-5 and TRBJ1-1; D is possibly TRBD1 (6 bases). CDR3 size: 14 residues. V shed 2 bases and J shed 4 bases, with 11 bases lying between them. Germline V gene lookup returns CDR1 MNHEY and CDR2 SVGAGI. The CDR3 here is CASSYVRGGTEAFF. In DNA form, the CDR3 reads TGTGCCAGCAGTTACGTGAGGGGGGGCACTGAAGCTTTCTTT.

The chain joins TRBV7-2 to TRBJ2-2, with D perhaps TRBD2 (5 bases). The CDR3 contains 14 residues. Germline CDR1 SGHTA, CDR2 FQGNSA. V dropped 8 bases and J dropped 1 base, with 11 bases sitting between them. In DNA, the CDR3 is TGTGCCAGCCGGCCCGGGATGAACACCGGGGAGCTGTTTTTT. Protein product: CASRPGMNTGELFF.

The sample holds a few counts of this clone. The chain uses TRBV29-1 and TRBJ2-5; weak D call: TRBD2 (5 bases). Trimming took off 4 bases at V and 5 bases at J, with 14 bases between the two ends. Germline CDR1 and CDR2: SQVTM and ANQGSEA. The CDR3 runs 13 residues. The CDR3 loop reads CSVGAVSGETQYF. The CDR3 nucleotides read TGCAGCGTTGGGGCCGTCTCGGGGGAGACCCAGTACTTC. The whole variable domain, remainder taken from reference TRBV29-1 and TRBJ2-5, is SAVISQKPSRDICQRGTSLTIQCQVDSQVTMMFWYRQQPGQSLTLIATANQGSEATYESGFVIDKFPISRPNLTFSTLTVSNMSPEDSSIYLCSVGAVSGETQYFGPGTRLLVL.

The table lists this clone with a few counts. This chain connects TRBV29-1 to TRBJ2-7, with 13 bases fitting TRBD2. This CDR3 is built from 13 residues. Trimming took 6 bases from V and 3 from J; bases not matched to a gene: 2. Germline CDR1 and CDR2: SQVTM and ANQGSEA. This chain's CDR3 is CSVGLAGFYEQYF. CDR3 nucleotide sequence: TGCAGCGTGGGACTAGCGGGGTTCTACGAGCAGTACTTC.

A few counts support this clone. This chain links TRBV28 with TRBJ2-1, with 8 bases fitting TRBD2. Trimming took 2 bases from V and 7 from J; bases not matched to a gene: 4. This CDR3 has 14 amino acids. The germline CDR1 and CDR2 sequences are MDHEN and SYDVKM. The CDR3: CASSLSGRTNEQFF. DNA for the CDR3: TGTGCCAGCAGTTTAAGCGGGAGAACGAATGAGCAGTTCTTC.

The chain couples TRBV4-1 to TRBJ1-5; 7 bases line up with TRBD1. CDR1 and CDR2 (germline): MGHRA, YSYEKL. V lost 4 bases to trimming and J lost 1 base; unmatched junction nucleotides: 13. CDR3 length equals 18 residues. CDR3 bases: TGCGCCAGCAGCCCAGGGCTGGCAGGGGGTTTGAGCAATCAGCCCCAGCATTTT. Translating it yields CASSPGLAGGLSNQPQHF.